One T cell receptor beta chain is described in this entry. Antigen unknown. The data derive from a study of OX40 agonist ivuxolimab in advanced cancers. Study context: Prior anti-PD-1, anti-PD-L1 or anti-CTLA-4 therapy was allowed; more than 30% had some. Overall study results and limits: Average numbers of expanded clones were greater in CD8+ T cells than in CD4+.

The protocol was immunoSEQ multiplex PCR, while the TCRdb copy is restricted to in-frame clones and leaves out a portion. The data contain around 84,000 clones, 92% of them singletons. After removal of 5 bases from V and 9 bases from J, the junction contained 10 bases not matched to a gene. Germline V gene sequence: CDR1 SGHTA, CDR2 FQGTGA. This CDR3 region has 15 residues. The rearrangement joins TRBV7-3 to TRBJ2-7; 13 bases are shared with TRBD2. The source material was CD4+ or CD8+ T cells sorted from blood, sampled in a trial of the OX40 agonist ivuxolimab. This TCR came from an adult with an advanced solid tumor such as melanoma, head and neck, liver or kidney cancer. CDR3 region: CASSALGLAGSAQYF. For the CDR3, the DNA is TGTGCCAGCAGCGCCTTGGGACTAGCGGGATCGGCGCAGTACTTC.